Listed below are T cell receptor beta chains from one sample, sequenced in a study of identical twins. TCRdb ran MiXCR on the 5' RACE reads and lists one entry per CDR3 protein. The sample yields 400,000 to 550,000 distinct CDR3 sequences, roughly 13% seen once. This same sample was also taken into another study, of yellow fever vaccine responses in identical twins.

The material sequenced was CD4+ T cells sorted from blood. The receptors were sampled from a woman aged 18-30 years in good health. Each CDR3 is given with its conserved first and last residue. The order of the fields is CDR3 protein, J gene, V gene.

CARTLQGADTQYF TRBJ2-3 TRBV7-6
CATLPGSGNNEQFF TRBJ2-1 TRBV12-3/TRBV12-4
CSGVENTGELFF TRBJ2-2 TRBV20-1
CASSVGAGNEKLFF TRBJ1-4 TRBV9
CASSEGPVGTDTQYF TRBJ2-3 TRBV2
CASSPQPFLAGIQETQYF TRBJ2-5 TRBV12-3/TRBV12-4
CATSNPGQGPDTQYF TRBJ2-3 TRBV15
CSATAGRRRETQYF TRBJ2-5 TRBV20-1
CAWSVSYEQYF TRBJ2-7 TRBV30
CSAPTTSSYNEQFF TRBJ2-1 TRBV20-1
CSALRGEETQYF TRBJ2-5 TRBV20-1
CASVPLAGSYEQYF TRBJ2-7 TRBV28
CASSFSGGYSTDTQYF TRBJ2-3 TRBV28
CASSLVGTTNNEQFF TRBJ2-1 TRBV7-2
CSVEGQGVKGYTF TRBJ1-2 TRBV29-1
CASSLDTGTPYEQYF TRBJ2-7 TRBV7-9
CATSMRGQETQYF TRBJ2-5 TRBV15
CAAQTGPFGQPQHF TRBJ1-5 TRBV10-3
CASSPVGTDNTEAFF TRBJ1-1 TRBV28
CSPQPSTGSGELFF TRBJ2-2 TRBV20-1
CASSFGVMWDNEQFF TRBJ2-1 TRBV7-2
CASSRLAERTDTQYF TRBJ2-3 TRBV7-2
CASRRGRGYNEQFF TRBJ2-1 TRBV6-1
CASSYSRFSGSRSEQYF TRBJ2-7 TRBV6-5
CASTSRDGAYEQYF TRBJ2-7 TRBV6-1
CASSYMTGNGYTF TRBJ1-2 TRBV6-5
CSATQIAGGTDTQYF TRBJ2-3 TRBV20-1